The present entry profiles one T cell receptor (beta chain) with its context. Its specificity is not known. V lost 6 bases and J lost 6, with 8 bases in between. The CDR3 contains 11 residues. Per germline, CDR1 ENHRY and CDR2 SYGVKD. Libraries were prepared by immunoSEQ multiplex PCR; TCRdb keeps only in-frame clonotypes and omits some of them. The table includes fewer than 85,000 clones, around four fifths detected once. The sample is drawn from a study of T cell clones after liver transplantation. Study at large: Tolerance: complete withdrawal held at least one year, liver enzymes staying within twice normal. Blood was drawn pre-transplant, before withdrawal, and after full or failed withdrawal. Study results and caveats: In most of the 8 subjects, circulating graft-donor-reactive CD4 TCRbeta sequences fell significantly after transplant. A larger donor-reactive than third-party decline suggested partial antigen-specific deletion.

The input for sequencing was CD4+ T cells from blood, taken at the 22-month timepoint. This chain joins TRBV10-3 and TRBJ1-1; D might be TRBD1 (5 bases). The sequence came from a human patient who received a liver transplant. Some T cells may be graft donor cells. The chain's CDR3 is CAIRGVSEAFF. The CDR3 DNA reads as TGTGCCATCAGGGGGGTCTCTGAAGCTTTCTTT.